Listed below are T cell receptor beta chains from one sample, sequenced in a study of T-cell reconstitution after alpha-beta-depleted transplantation in children. TCRdb re-derived calls from the PCR reads in MiXCR, one entry per CDR3 protein. The data hold hundreds of thousands of distinct CDR3 sequences, with around 19% observed a single time. The source material was PBMCs from the stem cell graft donor, sampled from the stem cell graft. The receptors were gathered from a human donor who donated a stem cell graft to a child with acute lymphoblastic leukemia. Both conserved end residues are part of each CDR3. A D gene is named only where the DNA matches it firmly. Size tells how often a clone was seen (once, few, many) or the class of an expanded clone, and some rows leave it out.

D,V,J,size,DNA,CDR3
.,TRBV7-9,TRBJ2-3,few,TGTGCCAGCAGCCCCTGGGACCACCTAACAGATACGCAGTATTTT,CASSPWDHLTDTQYF
.,TRBV5-1,TRBJ2-3,.,TGCGCCAGCAGCTTGGTCGAGGGTCCAGATACGCAGTATTTT,CASSLVEGPDTQYF
TRBD2,TRBV9,TRBJ2-1,few,TGTGCCAGCAGCGTAGGGGGAGGGACGTATGAGCAGTTCTTC,CASSVGGGTYEQFF
.,TRBV27,TRBJ2-1,few,TGTGCCAGCAGTCCGACTATACCGCTGCGAGAGCAGTTCTTC,CASSPTIPLREQFF
.,TRBV5-1,TRBJ1-2,few,TGCGCCAGCAGCTTGGCCCTTAGGACGGACTATGGCTACACCTTC,CASSLALRTDYGYTF
.,TRBV27,TRBJ1-1,few,TGTGCCAGCAGTTTACTGACATCGAACACTGAAGCTTTCTTT,CASSLLTSNTEAFF
TRBD1,TRBV5-1,TRBJ2-5,few,TGCGCCAGCAGCTTGGCCCCCACAGGGGGCTGGGAGACCCAGTACTTC,CASSLAPTGGWETQYF
.,TRBV5-1,TRBJ2-3,few,TGCGCCAGCAGCCCTGGGACGCCGCTAGATACGCAGTATTTT,CASSPGTPLDTQYF
.,TRBV3-1,TRBJ2-1,.,TGTGCCAGCAGCCAAGATCCCCCAGCGGGTTCCTACAATGAGCAGTTCTTC,CASSQDPPAGSYNEQFF
TRBD2,TRBV3-1,TRBJ2-2,.,TGTGCCAGCAGCCTCCCCCCGGGACTAATCAACACCGGGGAGCTGTTTTTT,CASSLPPGLINTGELFF
.,TRBV12-3/TRBV12-4,TRBJ1-2,.,TGTGCCAGCAGGCCCGGGGACCGCTCTCCCTATGGCTACACCTTC,CASRPGDRSPYGYTF
TRBD1,TRBV3-1,TRBJ1-1,few,TGTGCCAGCAGCCAATCGGACAGGGAAACTGAAGCTTTCTTT,CASSQSDRETEAFF
.,TRBV19,TRBJ2-2,.,TGTGCCAGTAGTATTCTTGTGGCGGGACTGAACACCGGGGAGCTGTTTTTT,CASSILVAGLNTGELFF